Each of the 29 T cell receptor beta chains below was sequenced from the same sample in a study of CD8 T cells in Susac syndrome. Reverse transcription of roughly 0.5 to 1 ug RNA was carried out with random hexamers. Using its own MiXCR run on the immunoSEQ multiplex PCR reads, TCRdb lists one record per CDR3 protein. The sample includes under 200,000 distinct CDR3 sequences, 90% to 95% of them seen just once. Sequencing was done on a sample of CD4+ T cells from PBMCs. The receptors stem from a human donor in good health.

The V call is TRBV29-1, the J call TRBJ2-1; 10 nucleotides line up with TRBD2. This CDR3 contains 14 residues. Germline V CDR1 and CDR2: SQVTM, ANQGSEA. J gave up 7 bases and V 5 bases, and 8 bases lay outside the gene matches. The CDR3 DNA reads as TGCAGCGTTTCAATAGGACTAGCGGTAAATGAGCAGTTCTTC. Its translation is CSVSIGLAVNEQFF.

This chain uses TRBV29-1 with TRBJ1-1; D is possibly TRBD1 (5 bases). The germline CDR1 and CDR2 sequences are SQVTM and ANQGSEA. The CDR3 covers 14 residues. Trimming removed 7 bases at V and 0 bases at J, with 15 bases between. This CDR3 reads CSGGEREMNTEAFF. In DNA, the CDR3 is TGCAGCGGGGGGGAACGGGAAATGAACACTGAAGCTTTCTTT.

The J gene is TRBJ2-7, the V gene TRBV6-6; unclear D gene. Trimming removed 7 bases at V and 4 bases at J, with 11 bases between. From germline, CDR1 is MNHNY and CDR2 SVGAGI (reference sequence). The CDR3 is 12 amino acids. CDR3 nucleotides: TGTGCCAGCACCCTGGACGGTTACGAGCAGTACTTC. Translated, it gives CASTLDGYEQYF.

The J gene is TRBJ2-5, the V gene TRBV20-1; D possibly corresponds to TRBD2 (7 bases). V was clipped by 1 base and J by 4 bases, with 19 bases between them. The germline V gene encodes CDR1 DFQATT and CDR2 SNEGSKA (reference sequence). This CDR3 region has 16 residues. CDR3 sequence (DNA): TGCAGTGCTAGAGCTGGCGGGGGCCCTTCTGGAGAGACCCAGTACTTC. Translation: CSARAGGGPSGETQYF.

CDR3 bases: TGCAGTGCTAGCTTCCGACAGGACTATGGCTACACCTTC. Residues: CSASFRQDYGYTF. The genes are TRBV20-1 and TRBJ1-2; D may be TRBD1 (6 bases). In germline, CDR1 is DFQATT, CDR2 SNEGSKA (reference sequence). Trimming pared 3 bases from V and 3 bases from J, leaving 11 bases between. The CDR3 covers 13 residues.

The chain is built from TRBV27 and TRBJ2-6; TRBD2 matches 7 bases. With V trimmed by 8 bases and J by 0 bases, 7 bases remained unmatched. Germline V gene sequence: CDR1 MNHEY, CDR2 SMNVEV (reference sequence). There are 16 residues in the CDR3. In nucleotides, the CDR3 is TGTGCCAGCCGCGGGGGACGATTCTCTGGGGCCAACGTCCTGACTTTC. Translated: CASRGGRFSGANVLTF.

In DNA form, the CDR3 reads TGTGCCAGCAGCCCGATCGCGGGGGTGATATCGGGTGAGCAGTTCTTC. This encodes CASSPIAGVISGEQFF. V gene TRBV7-2 combines with J gene TRBJ2-1, with 7 positions matching TRBD2. The V gene end was trimmed by 5 bases and the J gene end by 9 bases; junction bases not matched to a gene: 16. Germline V gives CDR1 SGHTA, CDR2 FQGNSA. CDR3 length: 16 residues.

This clonotype has just one count. V is TRBV6-1 and J is TRBJ1-1; D ambiguous. Between the trimmed V and J ends, which lost 3 bases and 6 bases, there was a span of 11 bases. Germline values: CDR1 MNHNS, CDR2 SASEGT. There are 13 residues in the CDR3. The CDR3 bases are TGTGCCAGCAGTGATAAAGGCCTTGCTGAAGCTTTCTTT. Amino acids: CASSDKGLAEAFF.

The rearrangement joins TRBV6-5 to TRBJ1-2, with D unresolved. Per the germline V gene, CDR1 is MNHEY and CDR2 is SVGAGI. The CDR3 runs 13 residues. V shed 6 bases and J shed 7 bases, with 15 bases lying between them. The DNA for the CDR3 is TGTGCCAGCAGGCTGGCTCTAGAGGTTGGCTACACCTTC. As protein: CASRLALEVGYTF.

The V and J genes are TRBV6-5 and TRBJ2-2; weak D call: TRBD1 (6 bases). CDR3 length: 14 residues. The V end was cut by 5 bases, the J end by 5 bases, with 12 bases between. Looked up from germline, CDR1 is MNHEY and CDR2 is SVGAGI. This CDR3 is CASSRRGATGELFF. DNA of the CDR3: TGTGCCAGCAGTCGCAGGGGAGCAACCGGGGAGCTGTTTTTT.

In its sample, this clonotype was seen once. This chain links TRBV5-1 with TRBJ2-2; tentative D call: TRBD2 (6 bases). This CDR3 comprises 16 residues. Germline values: CDR1 SGHRS, CDR2 YFSETQ. V was shortened by 0 bases and J by 3 bases, with 12 bases between the two germline ends. The DNA for the CDR3 is TGCGCCAGCAGCTTGGGGGACTTTCGATACACCGGGGAGCTGTTTTTT. Residues: CASSLGDFRYTGELFF.

This clonotype occurred a few times. V gene TRBV7-8 combines with J gene TRBJ2-3; unclear D gene. Germline V gene data show CDR1 as SGHVS and CDR2 as FQNEAQ. The V end lost 4 bases, the J end lost 9 bases, and 11 bases lay between the germline ends. The CDR3 contains 12 residues. CDR3 sequence: CASSSLTWTQYF. In DNA, the CDR3 is TGTGCCAGCAGCTCTCTAACATGGACGCAGTATTTT.

The chain carries TRBV3-1 and TRBJ1-2; no firm D call. Germline CDR1 reads LGHDT; CDR2 reads YNNKEL (reference sequence). V was trimmed by 1 base and J by 4 bases, leaving 10 bases between them. The CDR3 has 14 residues. In DNA, the CDR3 is TGTGCCAGCAGCCAAGTTGGGCGCAGCTATGGCTACACCTTC. This gives the protein CASSQVGRSYGYTF.

CDR3 nucleotide sequence: TGTGCCAGCTCACCAATCACGGAATCCTACGAGCAGTACTTC. Residues: CASSPITESYEQYF. The rearrangement joins TRBV18 to TRBJ2-7; D uncertain. CDR1 KGHSH and CDR2 LQKENI come from the germline V gene. V lost 2 bases and J lost 1, with 9 bases in between. There are 14 residues in the CDR3.

This clonotype occurred once. The chain has TRBV19 and TRBJ2-3; 8 bases map to TRBD1. Germline CDR1 and CDR2: LNHDA and SQIVND (reference sequence). The CDR3 is 16 amino acids. The V and J ends lost 4 bases and 6 bases, in that order; junction bases with no gene match: 12. The CDR3 spells CASSTDYGQGGDTQYF. As DNA, the CDR3 is TGTGCCAGTAGTACCGATTACGGACAGGGTGGGGATACGCAGTATTTT.

The chain recombines TRBV4-1 with TRBJ2-1; 9 bases are a match to TRBD2. Germline trimming cut 1 base from V and 2 bases from J; bases unmatched to any gene: 0. This CDR3 contains 15 residues. Germline V gives CDR1 MGHRA, CDR2 YSYEKL. The CDR3 nucleotides read TGCGCCAGCAGCCAAGGACTAGCGGCCTACAATGAGCAGTTCTTC. As protein: CASSQGLAAYNEQFF.

The chain employs TRBV12-3 or TRBV12-4 and TRBJ2-1; D is possibly TRBD2 (5 bases). Between the trimmed V and J ends, which lost 6 bases and 0 bases, there was a span of 9 bases. The CDR3 sequence is 14 residues long. In DNA form, the CDR3 reads TGTGCCAGCAGGATCCGGGACTCCTACAATGAGCAGTTCTTC. Amino acids: CASRIRDSYNEQFF.

The rearrangement joins TRBV29-1 to TRBJ1-1, with D unresolved. This CDR3 has 12 residues. The germline V and J ends were trimmed by 4 bases and 0 bases, with 6 bases remaining between them. Germline-derived CDR1 and CDR2 are SQVTM and ANQGSEA. DNA of the CDR3: TGCAGCGTTGTAACCGTGAACACTGAAGCTTTCTTT. It codes for CSVVTVNTEAFF.

The V and J genes are TRBV24-1 and TRBJ1-5, with D unclear. CDR1 is KGHDR, CDR2 SFDVKD, per germline. This CDR3 is 12 amino acids long. V lost 1 base, J lost 9 bases, and 6 bases lay in between. This CDR3 reads CATSDFGRPQHF. CDR3 nucleotide sequence: TGTGCCACCAGTGATTTTGGGAGGCCCCAGCATTTT.

The genes are TRBV30 and TRBJ2-1, with no clear D. Trimming took 2 bases from V and 9 from J, leaving 8 bases between them. The germline V gene encodes CDR1 GTSNPN and CDR2 SVGIG (reference sequence). The CDR3 totals 11 residues. The CDR3 DNA reads TGTGCCTGGAGTTTGTACGCTGAGCAGTTCTTC. It translates to CAWSLYAEQFF. The full variable domain, with the rest looked up from reference TRBV30 and TRBJ2-1, is SQTIHQWPATLVQPVGSPLSLECTVEGTSNPNLYWYRQAAGRGLQLLFYSVGIGQISSEVPQNLSASRPQDRQFILSSKKLLLSDSGFYLCAWSLYAEQFFGPGTRLTVL.

J is TRBJ1-6 and V is TRBV5-1; no definite D call. CDR1 is SGHRS, CDR2 YFSETQ, per germline. The germline V and J ends were trimmed by 0 bases and 0 bases, with 16 bases remaining between them. This CDR3 region has 19 residues. CDR3 sequence reads: CASSLVPVGGSSYNSPLHF. The CDR3 coding sequence is TGCGCCAGCAGCTTGGTCCCAGTGGGCGGAAGCTCCTATAATTCACCCCTCCACTTT.

The rearrangement uses TRBV27 and TRBJ2-1; D could derive from TRBD1 or TRBD2 (6 bases each). The CDR3 is 15 amino acids. Germline V gives CDR1 MNHEY, CDR2 SMNVEV (reference sequence). V was trimmed by 4 bases and J by 6 bases, leaving 16 bases between them. Written as DNA, the CDR3 is TGTGCCAGCAGTTATTACAGGGAGGCCCTCAATGAGCAGTTCTTC. The encoded protein is CASSYYREALNEQFF.

This rearrangement joins TRBV20-1 to TRBJ1-1; 9 nucleotides align to TRBD1. This CDR3 has 15 residues. The germline gives CDR1 DFQATT, CDR2 SNEGSKA (reference sequence). V lost 0 bases to trimming and J lost 1 base; unmatched junction nucleotides: 3. The CDR3 here is CSARDLGQGNTEAFF. Here the CDR3 DNA reads TGCAGTGCTAGAGATCTGGGACAGGGGAACACTGAAGCTTTCTTT.

V and J are TRBV28 and TRBJ2-5; tentatively, D is TRBD1 (6 bases). CDR3 length equals 16 residues. The ends were cut back, 5 bases at V and 4 bases at J, with 20 bases in the middle. Per germline, CDR1 MDHEN and CDR2 SYDVKM. The CDR3 region has the DNA TGTGCCAGCAGTCCCCAGGGGACATCCGGAGGAGAGACCCAGTACTTC. This codes for CASSPQGTSGGETQYF.

The CDR3 coding sequence is TGTGCCAGCAGCGTAAATGGCGGGAGTGGGTATGAGCAGTTCTTC. Translated, it gives CASSVNGGSGYEQFF. The chain has TRBV9 and TRBJ2-1; 7 nucleotides match TRBD2. The CDR3 has 15 residues. Per the germline V gene, CDR1 is SGDLS and CDR2 is YYNGEE. The V gene end was trimmed by 1 base and the J gene end by 8 bases; junction bases not matched to a gene: 9.

This chain uses TRBV30 with TRBJ1-1; no clear D. CDR3 length equals 13 residues. Trimming shortened V by 4 bases and J by 1 base, and 10 bases separated the two germline ends. Germline lookup yields CDR1 GTSNPN and CDR2 SVGIG (reference sequence). CDR3 protein: CAWIGLTNTEAFF. CDR3 DNA sequence: TGTGCCTGGATAGGACTCACGAACACTGAAGCTTTCTTT.

In nucleotides, the CDR3 is TGTGCCTGGAGTGTTGGGGTCGATCCTAATCAGCCCCAGCATTTT. Residues: CAWSVGVDPNQPQHF. This sequence joins TRBV30 and TRBJ1-5; D uncertain. This CDR3 contains 15 residues. Deletions cut 0 bases from V and 4 bases from J, with 13 bases between. CDR1 and CDR2 from the germline V gene are GTSNPN and SVGIG (reference sequence).

The chain links TRBV6-2 or TRBV6-3 to TRBJ1-2; possible D gene TRBD1, 5 bases. V lost 7 bases and J lost 12, with 18 bases in between. Germline CDR1 reads MNHEY; CDR2 reads SVGEGT. CDR3 length: 12 residues. As DNA, the CDR3 is TGTGCCAGCAACCACGGTTCGGAGGGGAACACCTTC. This sequence encodes CASNHGSEGNTF.

The rearrangement joins TRBV4-1 to TRBJ2-7; 10 positions match TRBD1. Germline values: CDR1 MGHRA, CDR2 YSYEKL. Losses at the gene ends were 6 bases for V and 5 bases for J; bases not matched to a gene: 4. CDR3 size: 13 residues. DNA for the CDR3: TGCGCCAGCAGGGGGACAGGGGCCCACGAGCAGTACTTC. As protein: CASRGTGAHEQYF.